The 15 T cell receptor beta chains below all came from one sample that was sequenced in a study of T cell responses to AZD1222 COVID-19 vaccine. Sequenced by immunoSEQ multiplex PCR; TCRdb stores in-frame clones only, minus some. The sample consists of about 130,000 clones, 75% to 90% of them appearing once. Source: peripheral blood, taken 28 days after the second AZD1222 dose. The source of these receptors is an adult who received the AZD1222 COVID-19 vaccine.

CDR3 in DNA: TGTGCCAGCAGTCAACCAACAGGGCCCGGAGGCTACACCTTC. It yields the protein CASSQPTGPGGYTF. The chain employs TRBV27 and TRBJ1-2; TRBD1 might be the D (6 bases). The CDR3 has 14 amino acids. Germline CDR1 reads MNHEY; CDR2 reads SMNVEV (reference sequence). V was trimmed by 5 bases and J by 8 bases, leaving 18 bases between them.

This chain links TRBV2 with TRBJ2-5, with TRBD2 as a possible D gene (6 bases). Germline loops: CDR1 SNHLY, CDR2 FYNNEI. Trimming removed 6 bases from V and 1 base from J, with 12 bases in between. The CDR3 sequence is 14 residues long. Here the CDR3 reads CASRPTSGQETQYF. CDR3 bases: TGTGCCAGCAGGCCGACTAGTGGCCAAGAGACCCAGTACTTC. Complete variable domain (other parts from reference TRBV2 and TRBJ2-5): EPEVTQTPSHQVTQMGQEVILRCVPISNHLYFYWYRQILGQKVEFLVSFYNNEISEKSEIFDDQFSVERPDGSNFTLKIRSTKLEDSAMYFCASRPTSGQETQYFGPGTRLLVL.

This clone has only a few counts. The rearrangement links TRBV7-2 to TRBJ2-7; 11 bases match TRBD2. The V gene's germline CDR1 is SGHTA and CDR2 FQGNSA. V lost 5 bases and J lost 6; bases outside the gene matches: 9. The CDR3 totals 15 residues. CDR3 amino acids: CASSDRLAGPSEQYF. CDR3 coding DNA: TGTGCCAGCAGCGACAGACTAGCGGGGCCCTCCGAGCAGTACTTC.

This clone was seen a handful of times. This chain uses TRBV9 with TRBJ2-1, with D perhaps TRBD1 (6 bases). CDR1 SGDLS and CDR2 YYNGEE come from the germline V gene. The CDR3 is 16 residues long. V was pared by 3 bases and J by 4 bases, with 17 bases between. CDR3 loop: CASSGGWGPLYNEQFF. Written as DNA, the CDR3 is TGTGCCAGCAGCGGTGGTTGGGGGCCGTTATACAATGAGCAGTTCTTC.

The chain uses TRBV28 and TRBJ1-3; D unresolved. CDR1 is MDHEN, CDR2 SYDVKM, per germline. Trimming left V 3 bases short and J 8 bases short, with 8 bases between. The CDR3 has 12 amino acids. CDR3 region: CASSLMTDTIYF. CDR3 nucleotides: TGTGCCAGCAGTTTGATGACGGACACCATATATTTT.

This clone was seen once. The J gene is TRBJ2-3, the V gene TRBV2; D is uncertain. The CDR3 is 14 amino acids. V was cut by 11 bases and J by 4 bases, with 19 bases left in between. Germline lookup yields CDR1 SNHLY and CDR2 FYNNEI. For the CDR3, the DNA is TGTGCCTCCCTCAGGCGTCAATTCCCAGATACGCAGTATTTT. Its protein product is CASLRRQFPDTQYF.

The chain couples TRBV19 to TRBJ2-3; no firm D call. Germline V gene lookup returns CDR1 LNHDA and CDR2 SQIVND (reference sequence). Trimming pared 7 bases from V and 4 bases from J, leaving 24 bases between. This CDR3 is 17 amino acids long. The CDR3 DNA reads as TGTGCCAGTACTCCGCCCCTCGTAGAGTCGATCGCAGATACGCAGTATTTT. This encodes CASTPPLVESIADTQYF.

The V call is TRBV19, the J call TRBJ2-3, with D maybe TRBD2 (7 bases). The V end was cut by 1 base, the J end by 7 bases, with 15 bases between. Germline CDR1 and CDR2: LNHDA and SQIVND (reference sequence). The CDR3 is 15 residues long. The CDR3, as DNA: TGTGCCAGTAGTATAGTAGAGGGGGGGCGAAATACGCAGTATTTT. Protein product: CASSIVEGGRNTQYF.

V and J are TRBV2 and TRBJ2-7, with 9 bases lining up with TRBD1. Per the germline V gene, CDR1 is SNHLY and CDR2 is FYNNEI. The junction had 4 bases not matched to a gene; V was cut back by 5 bases and J by 5 bases. This CDR3 is built from 13 residues. The CDR3 nucleotides read TGTGCCAGCAGTCAGGACAGGGGCAACGAGCAGTACTTC. Translation: CASSQDRGNEQYF.

The CDR3 DNA is TGTGCCAGCGGGGGGGATGCGGGTCAGCCCCAGCATTTT. This sequence encodes CASGGDAGQPQHF. The chain has TRBV9 and TRBJ1-5; D is perhaps TRBD1 (5 bases). Trimming cost V 7 bases and J 6 bases, with 14 bases left between them. Germline values: CDR1 SGDLS, CDR2 YYNGEE. CDR3 length equals 13 residues.

The rearrangement uses TRBV18 and TRBJ1-1; 8 positions match TRBD1. CDR3 length equals 14 residues. Germline V CDR1 and CDR2: KGHSH, LQKENI. V trimming: 5 bases; J trimming: 7 bases; junction bases outside the gene matches: 9. The CDR3 DNA sequence: TGTGCCAGCTCATTGCGGACAGGGCCCCTTGAAGCTTTCTTT. It specifies CASSLRTGPLEAFF.

The chain is built from TRBV2 and TRBJ2-5; the D call may be TRBD1 or TRBD2 (5 bases each). V lost 7 bases to trimming and J lost 2 bases, with 14 bases between them. The CDR3 sequence is 14 residues long. In germline, CDR1 is SNHLY, CDR2 FYNNEI. The CDR3 DNA reads as TGTGCCAGCACCCCGGGACGGTCGCAAGAGACCCAGTACTTC. Protein: CASTPGRSQETQYF.

This clone came up once. This chain uses TRBV6-5 with TRBJ1-6; D remains unclear. Between the trimmed V and J ends, which lost 3 bases and 8 bases, there was a span of 5 bases. Germline V lookup: CDR1 MNHEY, CDR2 SVGAGI. This CDR3 contains 12 residues. The CDR3 loop reads CASSYTDSPLHF. The CDR3 region has the DNA TGTGCCAGCAGTTATACCGATTCACCCCTCCACTTT.

This chain uses TRBV27 with TRBJ1-5; D may be TRBD1 (6 bases). CDR3 size: 15 residues. Between the trimmed V and J ends, which lost 6 bases and 2 bases, there was a span of 14 bases. Germline V gene data show CDR1 as MNHEY and CDR2 as SMNVEV (reference sequence). CDR3 sequence: CASRLLRGGNQPQHF. CDR3 DNA sequence: TGTGCCAGCAGATTACTCAGGGGTGGCAATCAGCCCCAGCATTTT.

The rearrangement uses TRBV6-5 and TRBJ1-5; D is possibly TRBD1 (6 bases). CDR1 MNHEY and CDR2 SVGAGI come from the germline V gene. V lost 6 bases, J lost 3 bases, and 15 bases lay in between. The CDR3 extends over 15 amino acids. The CDR3 sequence: CASSQTGPPNQPQHF. CDR3 DNA sequence: TGTGCCAGCAGCCAGACAGGACCACCCAATCAGCCCCAGCATTTT.